Listed below are T cell receptor beta chains from one sample, sequenced in a study of human T cells and chemical hapten exposure. MiXCR, run by TCRdb on the RACE reads, gives a single entry per CDR3 protein. In the table there are under 400,000 distinct CDR3 sequences, around 5.5% of which are singletons. The sequencing here drew on whole blood, taken in connection with sensitization to the hapten diphenylcyclopropenone (DPC). All receptors derive from a woman between 45 and 60 years old with alopecia areata. Some clones in this sample may be carry-over from other donors' samples. Each CDR3 is given with its conserved first and last residue. A D gene is named only where the DNA matches it firmly. Not every row has a clone size; where given, it reads once, few, many or a size class.

size: once; D: NA; V: TRBV19; J: TRBJ1-1; DNA: TGTGCCAGTAGTATAGCGGCGGGTCTTCACACTGAAGCTTTCTTT; CDR3: CASSIAAGLHTEAFF
size: NA; D: TRBD1; V: TRBV12-3/TRBV12-4; J: TRBJ1-2; DNA: TGTGCCAGCAGCTCCGGGATTCAGGGGGCAGGGGCCTATGGCTACACCTTC; CDR3: CASSSGIQGAGAYGYTF
size: few; D: NA; V: TRBV7-2; J: TRBJ1-2; DNA: TGTGCCAGCAGCTTACCGGGGCAGCCCTATGGCTACACCTTC; CDR3: CASSLPGQPYGYTF
size: NA; D: NA; V: TRBV7-9; J: TRBJ2-1; DNA: TGTGCCAGCAGCTGGGCTACAGGGTGGGGTGAGCAGTTCTTC; CDR3: CASSWATGWGEQFF
size: many; D: NA; V: TRBV6-1; J: TRBJ2-3; DNA: TGTGCCAGCAGTGAAACAGCTCCTAGCACAGATACGCAGTATTTT; CDR3: CASSETAPSTDTQYF
size: few; D: NA; V: TRBV5-6; J: TRBJ1-5; DNA: TGTGCCAGCAGCTCAGGGAGTAGCAATCAGCCCCAGCATTTT; CDR3: CASSSGSSNQPQHF
size: NA; D: NA; V: TRBV7-9; J: TRBJ2-1; DNA: TGTGCCAGCAGTGCTATGAATGAGCAGTTCTTC; CDR3: CASSAMNEQFF
size: NA; D: TRBD1; V: TRBV10-3; J: TRBJ2-1; DNA: TGTGCCATCAGGGGGGACAGGGAGGCAGATGAGCAGTTCTTC; CDR3: CAIRGDREADEQFF
size: many; D: NA; V: TRBV4-1; J: TRBJ2-7; DNA: TGCGCCAGCAGCCTATCGGGGTGGCAGTACTTC; CDR3: CASSLSGWQYF
size: few; D: NA; V: TRBV7-6; J: TRBJ2-7; DNA: TGTGCCAGCAGCTTAACAGAGGCCTACGAGCAGTACTTC; CDR3: CASSLTEAYEQYF
size: many; D: NA; V: TRBV27; J: TRBJ2-2; DNA: TGTGCCAGCAGTCCTATCGGGGCCGGGGAGCTGTTTTTT; CDR3: CASSPIGAGELFF
size: few; D: NA; V: TRBV18; J: TRBJ1-1; DNA: TGTGCCAGCTCACCAGGGTCGGACACTGAAGCTTTCTTT; CDR3: CASSPGSDTEAFF
size: few; D: TRBD1; V: TRBV10-3; J: TRBJ2-6; DNA: TGTGCCACCTGGGGACAGGGAGAGGCTGGGGCCAACGTCCTGACTTTC; CDR3: CATWGQGEAGANVLTF
size: NA; D: NA; V: TRBV2; J: TRBJ2-1; DNA: TGTGCCAGCATTGACTCCCGACTCGACAATGAGCAGTTCTTC; CDR3: CASIDSRLDNEQFF
size: NA; D: NA; V: TRBV28; J: TRBJ2-7; DNA: TGTGCCAGCAGTTCATTGACAGATTTTTTCTCCTACGAGCAGTACTTC; CDR3: CASSSLTDFFSYEQYF
size: many; D: NA; V: TRBV10-1; J: TRBJ1-1; DNA: TGCGCCAGCAGTGCTACAGGGCCCGCTGAAGCTTTCTTT; CDR3: CASSATGPAEAFF
size: NA; D: TRBD2; V: TRBV6-1; J: TRBJ2-3; DNA: TGTGCCAGCAGCAGCCAGGTAGCGGGAGGGCCAGATACGCAGTATTTT; CDR3: CASSSQVAGGPDTQYF
size: few; D: NA; V: TRBV18; J: TRBJ1-5; DNA: TGTGCCAGCTCGACAGTGCAAGATCAGCCCCAGCATTTT; CDR3: CASSTVQDQPQHF
size: NA; D: NA; V: TRBV19; J: TRBJ1-5; DNA: TGTGCCAGTAGTCCGGCTTATCAACAGCCCCAGCATTTT; CDR3: CASSPAYQQPQHF
size: many; D: NA; V: TRBV5-4; J: TRBJ2-1; DNA: TGTGCCAGCAGCTGGGAAGTTTACAATGAGCAGTTCTTC; CDR3: CASSWEVYNEQFF
size: many; D: TRBD2; V: TRBV3-1; J: TRBJ2-3; DNA: TGTGCCAGCAGCCGAGGACTAGCGGGGGGGCTGGGTACGCAGTATTTT; CDR3: CASSRGLAGGLGTQYF